This entry lists 21 T cell receptor beta chains sequenced from one sample in a study of blood T cell repertoires in COVID-19. The assay was immunoSEQ multiplex PCR, and TCRdb's table has in-frame clones only and misses some. In the table there are more than 85,000 clones, approximately 86% of which are singletons. Material: PBMCs or T cells enriched from blood (not recorded which). The receptors were gathered from a woman aged 50 to 60 who had recovered from COVID-19.

The chain is built from TRBV3-1 (or the pseudogene TRBV3-2) and TRBJ2-7, with a possible D match to TRBD2 (5 bases). CDR1 is LGHDT and CDR2 is YNNKEL in the germline V gene (reference sequence). V shed 4 bases and J shed 6 bases, with 10 bases lying between them. The CDR3 contains 12 residues. The CDR3: CASSPLGLEQYF. The CDR3 DNA reads TGTGCCAGCAGCCCCTTAGGACTCGAGCAGTACTTC.

This clone has more than one count but fewer than ten. V usage is TRBV5-1 and J usage is TRBJ1-3; 7 bases are a match to TRBD1. Germline trimming cut 4 bases from V and 4 bases from J; bases unmatched to any gene: 2. Looked up from germline, CDR1 is SGHRS and CDR2 is YFSETQ. This CDR3 has 13 amino acids. The CDR3 sequence: CASSEGAGNTIYF. CDR3 in DNA: TGCGCCAGCAGCGAGGGGGCGGGAAACACCATATATTTT.

The chain employs TRBV11-3 and TRBJ2-1; D is perhaps TRBD2 (6 bases). CDR1 and CDR2 from the germline V gene are SGHNT and YENEEA. This CDR3 is 15 amino acids long. V lost 1 base, J lost 8 bases, and 15 bases lay in between. CDR3: CASSLGPGGMDEQFF. CDR3 nucleotides: TGTGCCAGCAGCTTAGGTCCCGGGGGTATGGATGAGCAGTTCTTC.

V is TRBV11-3 and J is TRBJ2-1; 7 positions agree with TRBD1. Trimming at V came to 5 bases and at J to 0 bases, leaving 4 bases not matched to a gene. This CDR3 contains 15 residues. Germline loops: CDR1 SGHNT, CDR2 YENEEA. CDR3 residues: CASSPRDSSYNEQFF. CDR3 nucleotide sequence: TGTGCCAGCAGCCCCAGGGACAGCTCCTACAATGAGCAGTTCTTC.

This chain uses TRBV3-1 (or the pseudogene TRBV3-2) with TRBJ2-7, with TRBD1 matching over 7 bases. Germline values: CDR1 LGHDT, CDR2 YNNKEL (reference sequence). With V trimmed by 3 bases and J by 7 bases, 3 bases remained unmatched. The CDR3 covers 12 residues. CDR3: CASSQTQGEQYF. DNA for the CDR3: TGTGCCAGCAGCCAGACACAGGGGGAGCAGTACTTC.

This chain joins TRBV28 and TRBJ2-3; 15 bases align to TRBD2. Losses at the gene ends were 5 bases for V and 1 base for J; bases not matched to a gene: 10. CDR1 MDHEN and CDR2 SYDVKM come from the germline V gene. This CDR3 comprises 19 residues. CDR3 sequence (DNA): TGTGCCAGCAGTACCCCGGGACTAGCGGGGGGAGTTGGCACAGATACGCAGTATTTT. Its protein product is CASSTPGLAGGVGTDTQYF.

The table lists this clone with a count of one. This chain links TRBV2 with TRBJ2-3; possibly TRBD2 for D (6 bases). The CDR3 runs 12 residues. Germline V lookup: CDR1 SNHLY, CDR2 FYNNEI. Deletions cut 6 bases from V and 9 bases from J, with 13 bases between. CDR3 residues: CASRPLARTQYF. DNA for the CDR3: TGTGCCAGCAGGCCCCTAGCGCGAACGCAGTATTTT.

The chain carries TRBV5-4 and TRBJ2-7; possible D gene TRBD2, 6 bases. V was shortened by 0 bases and J by 7 bases, with 14 bases between the two germline ends. Germline CDR1 is SGHNT and CDR2 is YYREEE (reference sequence). CDR3 length: 14 residues. As DNA, the CDR3 is TGTGCCAGCAGCTTGGCCGGGAGTTCTGGTGAGCAGTACTTC. As protein: CASSLAGSSGEQYF.

V and J are TRBV10-3 and TRBJ2-1, with 12 positions matching TRBD1. This CDR3 spans 15 amino acids. V was clipped by 3 bases and J by 7 bases; unmatched bases: 4. Germline loops: CDR1 ENHRY, CDR2 SYGVKD. The CDR3 DNA is TGTGCCATCAGTGACCCGGGACAGGGGGCAAATGAGCAGTTCTTC. Translated, it gives CAISDPGQGANEQFF.

The genes are TRBV9 and TRBJ1-5; D not certain. The CDR3 loop spans 15 amino acids. Germline V gene data show CDR1 as SGDLS and CDR2 as YYNGEE. The ends were cut back, 0 bases at V and 0 bases at J, with 7 bases in the middle. CDR3 sequence reads: CASSVDPNSNQPQHF. DNA of the CDR3: TGTGCCAGCAGCGTAGACCCTAATAGCAATCAGCCCCAGCATTTT.

The chain combines TRBV2 with TRBJ1-1; perhaps TRBD1 as D (5 bases). Germline V CDR1 and CDR2: SNHLY, FYNNEI. Between the trimmed V and J ends, which lost 10 bases and 2 bases, there was a span of 14 bases. The CDR3 has 13 residues. The CDR3 here is CAIIDRQNTEAFF. The CDR3 DNA reads TGTGCCATCATCGACAGACAAAACACTGAAGCTTTCTTT.

The chain is built from TRBV5-1 and TRBJ2-1; 7 positions match TRBD2. The CDR3 is 14 amino acids. With 0 bases clipped from V and 7 bases from J, the junction kept 4 bases outside the gene matches. The germline V gene encodes CDR1 SGHRS and CDR2 YFSETQ. The CDR3 loop is CASSLDGTTNEQFF. The CDR3, as DNA: TGCGCCAGCAGCTTGGACGGGACTACAAATGAGCAGTTCTTC. Using reference TRBV5-1 and TRBJ2-1 for the parts outside the CDR3, the full variable domain is KAGVTQTPRYLIKTRGQQVTLSCSPISGHRSVSWYQQTPGQGLQFLFEYFSETQRNKGNFPGRFSGRQFSNSRSEMNVSTLELGDSALYLCASSLDGTTNEQFFGPGTRLTVL.

This clone has more than one count but fewer than ten. CDR3: CASSSDGGNQPQHF. Written as DNA, the CDR3 is TGTGCCAGCTCATCGGACGGAGGTAATCAGCCCCAGCATTTT. The chain carries TRBV18 and TRBJ1-5; D gene ambiguous. CDR3 length equals 14 residues. CDR1 is KGHSH, CDR2 LQKENI, per germline. V was cut by 5 bases and J by 4 bases, with 12 bases left in between.

V usage is TRBV3-1 (or the pseudogene TRBV3-2) and J usage is TRBJ1-6; D is perhaps TRBD1 (5 bases). CDR1 and CDR2 from the germline V gene are LGHDT and YNNKEL (reference sequence). The CDR3 is 15 amino acids. With 1 base removed from V and 7 bases from J, the gap between germline ends came to 11 bases. For the CDR3, the DNA is TGTGCCAGCAGCCAAGTAGGGACTGGGAATTCACCCCTCCACTTT. Translation: CASSQVGTGNSPLHF.

In DNA form, the CDR3 reads TGCGCCAGCAGCTTGGCCGGACAGGGAACTAATGAAAAACTGTTTTTT. Translating it yields CASSLAGQGTNEKLFF. The V gene is TRBV5-1, the J gene TRBJ1-4; TRBD1 agrees at 8 bases. J was trimmed by 1 base and V by 0 bases; bases with no gene match: 2. This CDR3 contains 16 residues. The V gene's germline CDR1 is SGHRS and CDR2 YFSETQ.

The rearrangement links TRBV19 to TRBJ1-1; possibly TRBD1 for D (5 bases). Germline V gene sequence: CDR1 LNHDA, CDR2 SQIVND (reference sequence). V was clipped by 7 bases and J by 1 base, with 16 bases between them. The CDR3 length is 15 residues. The CDR3 DNA sequence: TGTGCCAGTATCGATGGACAAGCAGCGAACACTGAAGCTTTCTTT. This translates into CASIDGQAANTEAFF.

This chain connects TRBV9 to TRBJ2-1; TRBD2 is a possible D gene (6 bases). Germline V gene data show CDR1 as SGDLS and CDR2 as YYNGEE. V lost 3 bases to trimming and J lost 6 bases, with 19 bases between them. CDR3 length: 16 residues. The CDR3, as DNA: TGTGCCAGCAGCGCCCGAGGGGAGGTCTGGGGCAATGAGCAGTTCTTC. This translates into CASSARGEVWGNEQFF.

The rearrangement joins TRBV11-2 to TRBJ2-3; D remains ambiguous. In germline, CDR1 is SGHAT, CDR2 FQNNGV. CDR3 length equals 12 residues. V gave up 4 bases and J gave up 2 bases, with 4 bases separating them. The CDR3 is CASSSFTDTQYF. DNA of the CDR3: TGTGCCAGCAGCTCTTTCACAGATACGCAGTATTTT.

This CDR3 reads CASSQETLTQYF. The CDR3 DNA reads as TGCGCCAGCAGCCAAGAAACTCTTACGCAGTATTTT. The gene calls are TRBV4-1 and TRBJ2-3; D not certain. There are 12 residues in the CDR3. Deletions cut 0 bases from V and 8 bases from J, with 6 bases between. Germline V gene sequence: CDR1 MGHRA, CDR2 YSYEKL.

V and J are TRBV19 and TRBJ1-3, with D possibly TRBD1 on 5 matching bases. Trimming pared 4 bases from V and 4 bases from J, leaving 11 bases between. This CDR3 has 14 residues. Germline CDR1 LNHDA, CDR2 SQIVND (reference sequence). DNA of the CDR3: TGTGCCAGTAGTACCCAGGGAACGGGAAACACCATATATTTT. Translation: CASSTQGTGNTIYF.

This clone was detected only a few times. This chain uses TRBV6-6 with TRBJ1-1; D is unclear. The CDR3 extends over 13 amino acids. V lost 0 bases to trimming and J lost 3 bases, with 5 bases between them. Germline V gene lookup returns CDR1 MNHNY and CDR2 SVGAGI (reference sequence). The CDR3 here is CASSYSSHTEAFF. CDR3 DNA: TGTGCCAGCAGTTACTCGAGCCACACTGAAGCTTTCTTT.